The table lists the clone carrying this TCR beta chain with a few counts. Its antigen is undetermined. The sample is drawn from a study of T cells after yellow fever vaccination. Study-wide results and limits: Post-booster samples contained most primary-vaccination clones (nearly 98% CD4, almost 90% CD8).

5'RACE template switching generated TCR cDNA, adding a universal primer site and UMIs. TCRdb analysed the 5' RACE reads with MiXCR anew, one entry per CDR3 protein. The profile shows a few hundred thousand distinct CDR3 sequences, approximately 10% of them singletons. Trimming took 0 bases from V and 4 from J, leaving 11 bases between them. The length of the CDR3 is 14 residues. Germline V lookup: CDR1 DFQATT, CDR2 SNEGSKA (reference sequence). The TCR was taken from a man aged 18 to 30 who received the YFV17D yellow fever vaccine. The chain joins TRBV20-1 to TRBJ2-3; D remains unclear. The sequenced sample was CD4+ T cells sorted from PBMCs, obtained 5 days after the yellow fever booster vaccination. CDR3 loop: CSARDYVASDTQYF. The CDR3 DNA reads TGCAGTGCTAGAGATTATGTTGCGTCAGATACGCAGTATTTT.